These 27 T cell receptor beta chains were all obtained from the same sample, sequenced in a study of blood T cell repertoires in COVID-19. TCRdb's copy holds only in-frame clones and misses some; the assay was immunoSEQ multiplex PCR. The sample carries about 220,000 clones, roughly 80% recorded once. Sequenced: PBMCs or T cells enriched from blood (not recorded which). The receptor set was obtained from a woman between 35 and 50 years old with acute COVID-19.

The chain links TRBV2 to TRBJ1-6, with D uncertain. V lost 7 bases to trimming and J lost 8 bases, with 12 bases between them. The CDR3 has 13 amino acids. Germline V CDR1 and CDR2: SNHLY, FYNNEI. The CDR3 nucleotides are TGTGCCAGCACGGGGTCGGCGGATTCACCCCTCCACTTT. Amino acids: CASTGSADSPLHF.

V usage is TRBV6-2 or TRBV6-3 and J usage is TRBJ1-5; TRBD1 matches at 7 bases. This CDR3 spans 15 amino acids. J was trimmed by 3 bases and V by 2 bases; bases with no gene match: 4. The germline gives CDR1 MNHEY, CDR2 SVGEGT. CDR3 in DNA: TGTGCCAGCAGTTACCGACAGGGCCTCAATCAGCCCCAGCATTTT. It codes for CASSYRQGLNQPQHF.

This clone has a count of ten or more. As DNA, the CDR3 is TGCAGCGTTGTCCCCTCCCCGGGGCAGGGGGTGGATGGCTACACCTTC. Residues: CSVVPSPGQGVDGYTF. The chain combines TRBV29-1 with TRBJ1-2; 7 bases align to TRBD1. Per the germline V gene, CDR1 is SQVTM and CDR2 is ANQGSEA. J gave up 6 bases and V 4 bases, and 17 bases lay outside the gene matches. The CDR3 spans 16 residues.

This clone turned up a few times. The genes are TRBV4-1 and TRBJ2-5, with 12 positions matching TRBD2. The ends lost 2 bases at V and 3 bases at J; junction bases unmatched: 7. In germline, CDR1 is MGHRA, CDR2 YSYEKL. The CDR3 covers 17 residues. CDR3 DNA: TGCGCCAGCAGCCAACCCCGGACTAGCGGGAATAAAGAGACCCAGTACTTC. Residues: CASSQPRTSGNKETQYF.

This chain links TRBV7-2 with TRBJ2-1, with 7 bases aligning to TRBD2. The germline V gene encodes CDR1 SGHTA and CDR2 FQGNSA. Unmatched junction bases numbered 5, after V lost 6 bases and J lost 3 bases. This CDR3 is 14 amino acids long. The CDR3 DNA sequence: TGTGCCAGCAGTCGTGGACTAGACTACAATGAGCAGTTCTTC. Amino acid sequence: CASSRGLDYNEQFF.

This clone showed up just a few times. J is TRBJ2-1 and V is TRBV3-1 (or the pseudogene TRBV3-2); 11 bases line up with TRBD2. V dropped 4 bases and J dropped 8; count of bases not matched to a gene: 4. The CDR3 has 14 amino acids. Germline V gene data show CDR1 as LGHDT and CDR2 as YNNKEL (reference sequence). As DNA, the CDR3 is TGTGCCAGCAGCCCACTAGCGGGAGTCCATGAGCAGTTCTTC. It encodes CASSPLAGVHEQFF.

A note on this clone: Other DNA sequences of this sample code for an identical CDR3. The CDR3 nucleotides read TGCGCCAGCAGCTTGGAGCAGGGCAATTCACCCCTCCACTTT. This codes for CASSLEQGNSPLHF. The chain links TRBV5-1 to TRBJ1-6, with a weak D call TRBD1 (5 bases). Per germline, CDR1 SGHRS and CDR2 YFSETQ. The CDR3 consists of 14 residues. V gave up 0 bases and J gave up 7 bases, with 8 bases separating them.

The chain uses TRBV30 and TRBJ2-2; tentative D call: TRBD1 (5 bases). Germline V CDR1 and CDR2: GTSNPN, SVGIG (reference sequence). The CDR3 is made up of 14 amino acids. Between the trimmed V and J ends, which lost 2 bases and 6 bases, there was a span of 13 bases. CDR3 in amino acids: CAWSYSTAPGELFF. CDR3 coding DNA: TGTGCCTGGAGTTACTCGACAGCACCCGGGGAGCTGTTTTTT.

CDR3 protein: CASSTSAGTDTDTQYF. The CDR3 region has the DNA TGCGCCAGCAGCACCTCTGCGGGGACGGACACAGATACGCAGTATTTT. V and J are TRBV5-1 and TRBJ2-3, with TRBD2 as a possible D gene (6 bases). Trimming took off 4 bases at V and 2 bases at J, with 17 bases between the two ends. Germline V CDR1 and CDR2: SGHRS, YFSETQ. This CDR3 is 16 amino acids long. The full variable domain, with the rest looked up from reference TRBV5-1 and TRBJ2-3, is KAGVTQTPRYLIKTRGQQVTLSCSPISGHRSVSWYQQTPGQGLQFLFEYFSETQRNKGNFPGRFSGRQFSNSRSEMNVSTLELGDSALYLCASSTSAGTDTDTQYFGPGTRLTVL.

V gene TRBV9 combines with J gene TRBJ1-1; a possible D gene is TRBD1 (5 bases). Trimming pared 0 bases from V and 10 bases from J, leaving 10 bases between. From germline, CDR1 is SGDLS and CDR2 YYNGEE. The CDR3 length is 12 residues. CDR3 in DNA: TGTGCCAGCAGCGTAGGAGCAGGGCCAGCTTTCTTT. Its protein product is CASSVGAGPAFF.

The chain uses TRBV11-3 and TRBJ2-2; D is possibly TRBD2 (5 bases). CDR1 is SGHNT and CDR2 is YENEEA in the germline V gene. The V end lost 6 bases, the J end lost 6 bases, and 11 bases lay between the germline ends. This CDR3 comprises 13 residues. CDR3 amino acids: CASRRGGAGELFF. CDR3 in DNA: TGTGCCAGCAGGAGAGGAGGAGCCGGGGAGCTGTTTTTT.

The V and J genes are TRBV5-1 and TRBJ2-7; 11 nucleotides line up with TRBD1. Germline V gene data show CDR1 as SGHRS and CDR2 as YFSETQ. V shed 4 bases and J 5 bases; nucleotides not matched to a gene: 8. This CDR3 is built from 15 residues. CDR3 loop: CASSVGTGGGNEQYF. DNA of the CDR3: TGCGCCAGCAGCGTTGGGACAGGGGGAGGGAACGAGCAGTACTTC.

This clone was picked up one time. The chain joins TRBV6-1 to TRBJ2-5, with D possibly matching TRBD1 (5 bases). This CDR3 has 14 residues. The V and J ends lost 2 bases and 2 bases respectively, with 9 bases between them. Germline loops: CDR1 MNHNS, CDR2 SASEGT. The chain's CDR3 is CASSELGDQETQYF. CDR3 DNA sequence: TGTGCCAGCAGTGAATTAGGGGATCAAGAGACCCAGTACTTC.

This rearrangement joins TRBV28 to TRBJ2-5, with TRBD2 identical over 7 bases. Germline CDR1 MDHEN, CDR2 SYDVKM. J gave up 0 bases and V 5 bases, and 6 bases lay outside the gene matches. CDR3 length: 15 residues. CDR3 protein: CASSRGGANQETQYF. The CDR3 bases are TGTGCCAGCAGTAGGGGAGGGGCAAACCAAGAGACCCAGTACTTC.

This chain connects TRBV5-6 to TRBJ1-4; D ambiguous. This CDR3 spans 19 amino acids. Germline V lookup: CDR1 SGHDT, CDR2 YYEEEE. Trimming stripped 3 bases from V and 7 bases from J, with 28 bases between. Written as DNA, the CDR3 is TGTGCCAGCAGCTCCTATGCGGTGGGAGCCCTTCCCTGGGGTGAAAAACTGTTTTTT. Its translation: CASSSYAVGALPWGEKLFF.

The DNA of the CDR3 is TGTGCCAGCAGCCATGCCGGGACTAGTGATTCCTACAATGAGCAGTTCTTC. The encoded protein is CASSHAGTSDSYNEQFF. The chain joins TRBV4-2 to TRBJ2-1; 8 nucleotides match TRBD2. The trim removed 3 bases at V and 1 base at J, leaving 8 bases unmatched. Germline-derived CDR1 and CDR2 are LGHNA and YNFKEQ. The CDR3 loop spans 17 amino acids.

The chain couples TRBV19 to TRBJ2-5; unclear D gene. This CDR3 has 14 amino acids. V dropped 3 bases and J dropped 5 bases, with 13 bases sitting between them. CDR1 LNHDA and CDR2 SQIVND come from the germline V gene (reference sequence). The CDR3 here is CASSIQHLKETQYF. The DNA for the CDR3 is TGTGCCAGTAGTATCCAACACCTCAAGGAGACCCAGTACTTC.

V gene TRBV24-1 combines with J gene TRBJ2-5; D is unclear. The CDR3 runs 13 residues. V lost 4 bases, J lost 4 bases, and 9 bases lay in between. Germline V gene data show CDR1 as KGHDR and CDR2 as SFDVKD. The CDR3 is CATSESYGETQYF. For the CDR3, the DNA is TGTGCCACCAGTGAGTCCTACGGAGAGACCCAGTACTTC.

The chain has TRBV19 and TRBJ2-1; 9 bases agree with TRBD2. This CDR3 contains 15 residues. Germline lookup yields CDR1 LNHDA and CDR2 SQIVND (reference sequence). J lost 1 base, V lost 7 bases, and 5 bases had no gene match. This CDR3 reads CASTSGGTSYNEQFF. The CDR3 nucleotides are TGTGCCAGTACGAGCGGGGGGACATCCTACAATGAGCAGTTCTTC.

The V and J genes are TRBV5-4 and TRBJ2-1; 8 nucleotides match TRBD2. V was clipped by 4 bases and J by 3 bases; unmatched bases: 9. Looked up from germline, CDR1 is SGHNT and CDR2 is YYREEE (reference sequence). The CDR3 spans 16 residues. The CDR3, as DNA: TGTGCCAGCAGCCCGGGGGGGACTATCCTCTACAATGAGCAGTTCTTC. This translates into CASSPGGTILYNEQFF.

CDR3 nucleotide sequence: TGCAGCGTTAAGACAGGGGTCAAAACCTACGAGCAGTACTTC. This encodes CSVKTGVKTYEQYF. The chain employs TRBV29-1 and TRBJ2-7; 8 nucleotides line up with TRBD1. The ends lost 5 bases at V and 2 bases at J; junction bases unmatched: 8. This CDR3 comprises 14 residues. Germline V gene sequence: CDR1 SQVTM, CDR2 ANQGSEA.

In this sample, this clone turned up once. The rearrangement links TRBV14 to TRBJ2-3, with 10 bases identical to TRBD2. The CDR3 is 16 amino acids. Per the germline V gene, CDR1 is SGHDN and CDR2 is FVKESK. V shed 1 base and J 2 bases; nucleotides not matched to a gene: 3. The chain's CDR3 is CASSQGTSGLTDTQYF. The CDR3 DNA is TGTGCCAGCAGCCAAGGGACTAGCGGTCTCACAGATACGCAGTATTTT. The full variable domain, in which reference TRBV14 and TRBJ2-3 provide the parts outside the CDR3, is EAGVTQFPSHSVIEKGQTVTLRCDPISGHDNLYWYRRVMGKEIKFLLHFVKESKQDESGMPNNRFLAERTGGTYSTLKVQPAELEDSGVYFCASSQGTSGLTDTQYFGPGTRLTVL.

The V and J genes are TRBV14 and TRBJ2-3; D unresolved. Germline-derived CDR1 and CDR2 are SGHDN and FVKESK. Trimming shortened V by 2 bases and J by 2 bases, and 14 bases separated the two germline ends. The CDR3 has 16 residues. In DNA form, the CDR3 reads TGTGCCAGCAGCCAACTTGTGGGCGCGAACACAGATACGCAGTATTTT. Its translation is CASSQLVGANTDTQYF.

This clone was counted only a few times. The CDR3 protein is CASSELAGRLGDEQFF. In nucleotides, the CDR3 is TGTGCCAGCAGTGAACTAGCGGGTCGCCTTGGGGATGAGCAGTTCTTC. J is TRBJ2-1 and V is TRBV6-1, with 8 bases aligning to TRBD2. Germline V lookup: CDR1 MNHNS, CDR2 SASEGT. CDR3 length: 16 amino acids. Trimming took 2 bases from V and 8 from J; bases not matched to a gene: 11.

V and J are TRBV3-1 (or the pseudogene TRBV3-2) and TRBJ1-5; 7 bases line up with TRBD1. The CDR3 consists of 14 residues. Trimming removed 4 bases from V and 5 bases from J; junction bases left unmatched: 5. CDR1 and CDR2 (germline): LGHDT, YNNKEL (reference sequence). The DNA for the CDR3 is TGTGCCAGCAGCCCACAGGGGATGGATCAGCCCCAGCATTTT. Its protein is CASSPQGMDQPQHF.

The J gene is TRBJ2-2, the V gene TRBV7-9; D call uncertain. Trimming removed 5 bases at V and 4 bases at J, with 11 bases between. Germline CDR1 reads SEHNR; CDR2 reads FQNEAQ (reference sequence). The CDR3 extends over 14 amino acids. CDR3 sequence: CASSLTGTTGELFF. The CDR3 DNA is TGTGCCAGCAGCCTTACCGGTACCACCGGGGAGCTGTTTTTT.

V and J are TRBV9 and TRBJ2-5, with D perhaps matching TRBD2 (5 bases). The CDR3 runs 13 residues. Trimming took off 0 bases at V and 10 bases at J, with 13 bases between the two ends. Germline values: CDR1 SGDLS, CDR2 YYNGEE. The CDR3 spells CASSVEDGRRQYF. CDR3 coding DNA: TGTGCCAGCAGCGTAGAGGATGGGAGACGCCAGTACTTC.